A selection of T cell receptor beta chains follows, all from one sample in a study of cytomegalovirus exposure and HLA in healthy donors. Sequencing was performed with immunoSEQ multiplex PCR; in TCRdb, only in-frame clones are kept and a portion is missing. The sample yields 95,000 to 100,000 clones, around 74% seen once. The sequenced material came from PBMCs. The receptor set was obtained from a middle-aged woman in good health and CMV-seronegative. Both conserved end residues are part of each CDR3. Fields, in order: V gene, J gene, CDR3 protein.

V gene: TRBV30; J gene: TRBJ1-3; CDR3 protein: CAWSVQKGNTIYF
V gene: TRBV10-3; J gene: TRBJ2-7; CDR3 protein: CAIAPRDSHEQYF
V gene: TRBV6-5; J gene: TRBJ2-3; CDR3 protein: CASSYSSTDTQYF
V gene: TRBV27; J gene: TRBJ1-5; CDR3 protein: CASSLRGGQGAGGNQPQHF
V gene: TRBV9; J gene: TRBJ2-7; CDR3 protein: CASSVGGTGGEEQYF
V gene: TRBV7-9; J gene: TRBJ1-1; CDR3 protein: CASSFADRNTEAFF
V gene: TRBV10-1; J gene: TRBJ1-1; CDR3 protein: CASSEQGDPTEAFF
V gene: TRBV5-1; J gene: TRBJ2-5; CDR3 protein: CASSYGTGRETQYF
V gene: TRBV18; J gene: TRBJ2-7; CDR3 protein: CASSPVLAGGAYEQYF
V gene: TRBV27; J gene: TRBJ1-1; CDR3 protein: CASSHGQGAEAFF
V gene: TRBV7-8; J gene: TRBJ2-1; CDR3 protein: CASSSDSVDVNEQFF
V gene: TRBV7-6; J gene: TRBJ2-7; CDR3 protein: CASSSQEGVGYEQYF